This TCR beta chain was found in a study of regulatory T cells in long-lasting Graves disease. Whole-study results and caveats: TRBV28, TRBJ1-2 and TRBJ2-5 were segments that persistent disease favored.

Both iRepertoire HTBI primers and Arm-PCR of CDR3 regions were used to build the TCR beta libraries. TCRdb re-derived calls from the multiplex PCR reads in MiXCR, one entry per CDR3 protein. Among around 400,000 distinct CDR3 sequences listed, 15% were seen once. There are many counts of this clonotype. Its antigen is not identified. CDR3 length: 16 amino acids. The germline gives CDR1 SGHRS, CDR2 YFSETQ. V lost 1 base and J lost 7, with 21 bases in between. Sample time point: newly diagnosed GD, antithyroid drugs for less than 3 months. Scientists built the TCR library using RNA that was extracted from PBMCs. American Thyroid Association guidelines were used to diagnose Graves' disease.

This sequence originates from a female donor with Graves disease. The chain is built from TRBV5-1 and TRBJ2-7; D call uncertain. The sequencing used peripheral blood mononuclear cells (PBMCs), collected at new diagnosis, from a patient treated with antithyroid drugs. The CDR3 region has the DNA TGCGCCAGCAGCTTGCCGCAAGGTCAGGCCCCTCGGGAGCAGTACTTC. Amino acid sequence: CASSLPQGQAPREQYF. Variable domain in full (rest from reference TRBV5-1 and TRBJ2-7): KAGVTQTPRYLIKTRGQQVTLSCSPISGHRSVSWYQQTPGQGLQFLFEYFSETQRNKGNFPGRFSGRQFSNSRSEMNVSTLELGDSALYLCASSLPQGQAPREQYFGPGTRLTVT.